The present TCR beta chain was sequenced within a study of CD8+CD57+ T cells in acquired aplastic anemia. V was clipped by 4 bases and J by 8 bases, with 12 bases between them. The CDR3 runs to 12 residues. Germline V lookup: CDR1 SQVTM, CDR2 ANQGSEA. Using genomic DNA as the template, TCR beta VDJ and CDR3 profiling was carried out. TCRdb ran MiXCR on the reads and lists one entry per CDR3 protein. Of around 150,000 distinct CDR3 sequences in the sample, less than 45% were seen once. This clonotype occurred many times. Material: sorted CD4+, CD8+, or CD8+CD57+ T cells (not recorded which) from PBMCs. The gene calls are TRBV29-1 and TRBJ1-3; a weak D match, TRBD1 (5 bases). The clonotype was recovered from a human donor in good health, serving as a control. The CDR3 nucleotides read TGCAGCGTTGGGTGGGGCGGACACACCATATATTTT. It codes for CSVGWGGHTIYF.